These 12 T cell receptor beta chains came from one sample sequenced in a study of cytomegalovirus exposure and HLA in healthy donors. PCR employed 60 Vbeta and 13 Jbeta primers. The repertoire was sequenced with immunoSEQ multiplex PCR; TCRdb's copy has only in-frame clones and lacks some. This table holds about 94,000 clones, around 66% found once. Material for sequencing was PBMCs. The origin of the receptors is a man under 40 in good health and CMV-seronegative.

Comment on this clone: One junction end does not reproduce the germline sequence, and a read error may be involved. The chain uses TRBV6-6 and TRBJ2-3, with TRBD2 as a possible D gene (5 bases). Germline CDR1 and CDR2: MNHNY and SVGAGI (reference sequence). This CDR3 has 15 amino acids. CDR3 in amino acids: CANSWSGTSTDTQYF. The DNA for the CDR3 is TGTGCCAACAGTTGGTCGGGAACTAGCACAGATACGCAGTATTTT.

The chain employs TRBV4-1 and TRBJ2-3, with 12 bases fitting TRBD2. V lost 6 bases and J lost 1; bases outside the gene matches: 14. Germline V CDR1 and CDR2: MGHRA, YSYEKL. This CDR3 contains 19 residues. In nucleotides, the CDR3 is TGCGCCAGCAGTCAAACGTCCCTAGCGGGGGGGCCTGGCACAGATACGCAGTATTTT. This sequence encodes CASSQTSLAGGPGTDTQYF.

This rearrangement joins TRBV5-1 to TRBJ1-2; D gene uncertain. This CDR3 is built from 13 residues. V was clipped by 3 bases and J by 3 bases, with 9 bases between them. The germline CDR1 and CDR2 sequences are SGHRS and YFSETQ. The CDR3 nucleotides read TGCGCCAGCAGCTCATGGACTGACTATGGCTACACCTTC. Protein sequence: CASSSWTDYGYTF. The full variable domain, rest sourced from reference TRBV5-1 and TRBJ1-2, is KAGVTQTPRYLIKTRGQQVTLSCSPISGHRSVSWYQQTPGQGLQFLFEYFSETQRNKGNFPGRFSGRQFSNSRSEMNVSTLELGDSALYLCASSSWTDYGYTFGSGTRLTVV.

The rearrangement joins TRBV27 to TRBJ2-7, with D unclear. Germline CDR1 and CDR2: MNHEY and SMNVEV (reference sequence). The CDR3 is made up of 11 amino acids. The ends were cut back, 5 bases at V and 2 bases at J, with 4 bases in the middle. The CDR3 reads CASSLPYEQYF. CDR3 sequence (DNA): TGTGCCAGCAGTCTACCCTACGAGCAGTACTTC.

This clone was detected only once. The chain carries TRBV14 and TRBJ2-1; TRBD1 agrees at 9 bases. The germline CDR1 and CDR2 sequences are SGHDN and FVKESK. V shed 0 bases, J shed 6 bases, and the junction held 9 bases outside the gene matches. This CDR3 spans 17 amino acids. CDR3: CASSQEIWTGAPNEQFF. The CDR3 DNA follows: TGTGCCAGCAGCCAAGAGATCTGGACAGGGGCTCCCAATGAGCAGTTCTTC.

The rearrangement uses TRBV29-1 and TRBJ1-2, with 7 bases fitting TRBD1. With V trimmed by 0 bases and J by 4 bases, 5 bases remained unmatched. There are 14 residues in the CDR3. Germline V CDR1 and CDR2: SQVTM, ANQGSEA. CDR3 bases: TGCAGCGTTGAAGATGTCCCAGGGGGCTATGGCTACACCTTC. As protein: CSVEDVPGGYGYTF.

V usage is TRBV5-8 and J usage is TRBJ2-5; D is undetermined. There are 15 residues in the CDR3. Germline CDR1 and CDR2: SGHTS and YDEGEE. Trimming cost V 0 bases and J 5 bases, with 14 bases left between them. The CDR3 region is CASSLAANPGETQYF. The CDR3 nucleotides are TGTGCCAGCAGCTTGGCGGCCAATCCCGGGGAGACCCAGTACTTC.

The chain carries TRBV5-1 and TRBJ2-6; 8 nucleotides align to TRBD1. The CDR3 has 19 residues. Germline CDR1 and CDR2: SGHRS and YFSETQ. V lost 4 bases and J lost 2; bases outside the gene matches: 14. Written as DNA, the CDR3 is TGCGCCAGCAGCCCCTTGACAGGGGAAGCTGAGGCTGGGGCCAACGTCCTGACTTTC. It yields the protein CASSPLTGEAEAGANVLTF.

There are a few counts of this clone. This chain connects TRBV7-9 to TRBJ2-1; D is perhaps TRBD1 (6 bases). Looked up from germline, CDR1 is SEHNR and CDR2 is FQNEAQ (reference sequence). V was pared by 5 bases and J by 0 bases, with 11 bases between. This CDR3 has 15 residues. The CDR3 DNA reads TGTGCCAGCAGCCTCGTCAGGGGCTCCTACAATGAGCAGTTCTTC. Translated, it gives CASSLVRGSYNEQFF.

V is TRBV11-1 and J is TRBJ2-7; D possibly corresponds to TRBD2 (6 bases). Trimming removed 2 bases at V and 0 bases at J, with 17 bases between. There are 17 residues in the CDR3. CDR1 SGHAT and CDR2 FQDESV come from the germline V gene (reference sequence). CDR3 DNA sequence: TGTGCCAGCAGCTTACCTTACCCCTCCGGGAGCTCCTACGAGCAGTACTTC. Residues: CASSLPYPSGSSYEQYF. Filled out from reference TRBV11-1 and TRBJ2-7, the complete variable domain reads EAEVAQSPRYKITEKSQAVAFWCDPISGHATLYWYRQILGQGPELLVQFQDESVVDDSQLPKDRFSAERLKGVDSTLKIQPAELGDSAMYLCASSLPYPSGSSYEQYFGPGTRLTVT.

This clone was found a few times. The CDR3 reads CASMLGFRATRNTGELFF. CDR3 nucleotide sequence: TGTGCCAGCATGCTGGGTTTTAGAGCGACTAGGAACACCGGGGAGCTGTTTTTT. The chain combines TRBV11-2 with TRBJ2-2; possible D gene TRBD2, 6 bases. Germline V gene sequence: CDR1 SGHAT, CDR2 FQNNGV. The CDR3 covers 18 residues. V gave up 7 bases and J gave up 1 base, with 22 bases separating them.

There are a few counts of this clone. This chain uses TRBV19 with TRBJ1-1; D is undetermined. V lost 5 bases, J lost 4 bases, and 20 bases lay in between. There are 16 residues in the CDR3. Germline CDR1 is LNHDA and CDR2 is SQIVND (reference sequence). The CDR3 sequence is CASSPPGKATSTEAFF. In DNA form, the CDR3 reads TGTGCCAGTAGTCCGCCCGGGAAGGCGACTAGCACTGAAGCTTTCTTT. Full variable domain (rest looked up from reference TRBV19 and TRBJ1-1): DGGITQSPKYLFRKEGQNVTLSCEQNLNHDAMYWYRQDPGQGLRLIYYSQIVNDFQKGDIAEGYSVSREKKESFPLTVTSAQKNPTAFYLCASSPPGKATSTEAFFGQGTRLTVV.